This T cell receptor (beta chain) appears in the sequencing data of a study of blood T cell repertoires in COVID-19. The protocol was immunoSEQ multiplex PCR, while the TCRdb copy is restricted to in-frame clones and leaves out a portion. In the table there are 50,000 to 70,000 clones, roughly 82% of which are singletons. This clone was found once. What was sequenced was peripheral blood. This receptor was taken from a woman aged 60-75 years with acute or convalescent COVID-19.

This chain's CDR3 is CASSPSGGADTQYF. The CDR3 DNA sequence: TGTGCCAGCAGCCCGTCCGGAGGCGCAGATACGCAGTATTTT. This chain joins TRBV7-3 and TRBJ2-3; D is perhaps TRBD2 (5 bases). The V and J ends lost 5 bases and 4 bases respectively, with 13 bases between them. Germline loops: CDR1 SGHTA, CDR2 FQGTGA. The CDR3 consists of 14 residues.